This TCR beta chain was identified during a study of CD8+ T cells in alopecia areata. PBMCs provided sorted CD4+ and CD8+ T cells. V was clipped by 4 bases and J by 5 bases; unmatched bases: 5. CDR1 is SNHLY and CDR2 is FYNNEI in the germline V gene. The CDR3 is made up of 14 amino acids. RNA, once extracted, was reverse transcribed into cDNA for use as the sequencing template. TCRdb's table, derived via immunoSEQ multiplex PCR, lists solely in-frame clones and lacks some. The sample comprises about 110,000 clones, 45% to 60% of which are singletons, and over 20% rests with the top ten. The sequence derives from a human donor with alopecia areata. The sample taken for sequencing was NKG2D-low CD8+ T cells sorted from blood. This chain links TRBV2 with TRBJ2-1, with 7 bases aligning to TRBD2. The CDR3 DNA follows: TGTGCCAGCAGTGCTAGCGGAGCCGACAATGAGCAGTTCTTC. Encoded protein: CASSASGADNEQFF. Together with reference TRBV2 and TRBJ2-1, the CDR3 gives the full variable domain: EPEVTQTPSHQVTQMGQEVILRCVPISNHLYFYWYRQILGQKVEFLVSFYNNEISEKSEIFDDQFSVERPDGSNFTLKIRSTKLEDSAMYFCASSASGADNEQFFGPGTRLTVL.